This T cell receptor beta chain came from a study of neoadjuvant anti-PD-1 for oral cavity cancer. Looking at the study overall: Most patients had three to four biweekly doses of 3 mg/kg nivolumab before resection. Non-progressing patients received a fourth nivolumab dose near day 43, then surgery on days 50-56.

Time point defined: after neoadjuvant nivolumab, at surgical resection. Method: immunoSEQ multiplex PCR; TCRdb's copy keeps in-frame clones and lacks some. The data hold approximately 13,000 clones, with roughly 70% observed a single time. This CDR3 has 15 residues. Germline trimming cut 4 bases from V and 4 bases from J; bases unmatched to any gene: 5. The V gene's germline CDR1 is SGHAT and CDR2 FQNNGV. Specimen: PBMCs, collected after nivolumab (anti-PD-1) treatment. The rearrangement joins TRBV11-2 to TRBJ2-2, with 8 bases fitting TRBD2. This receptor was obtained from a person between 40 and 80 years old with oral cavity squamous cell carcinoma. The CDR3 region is CASSWAGGPTGELFF. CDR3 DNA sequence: TGTGCCAGCAGCTGGGCGGGGGGCCCCACCGGGGAGCTGTTTTTT.